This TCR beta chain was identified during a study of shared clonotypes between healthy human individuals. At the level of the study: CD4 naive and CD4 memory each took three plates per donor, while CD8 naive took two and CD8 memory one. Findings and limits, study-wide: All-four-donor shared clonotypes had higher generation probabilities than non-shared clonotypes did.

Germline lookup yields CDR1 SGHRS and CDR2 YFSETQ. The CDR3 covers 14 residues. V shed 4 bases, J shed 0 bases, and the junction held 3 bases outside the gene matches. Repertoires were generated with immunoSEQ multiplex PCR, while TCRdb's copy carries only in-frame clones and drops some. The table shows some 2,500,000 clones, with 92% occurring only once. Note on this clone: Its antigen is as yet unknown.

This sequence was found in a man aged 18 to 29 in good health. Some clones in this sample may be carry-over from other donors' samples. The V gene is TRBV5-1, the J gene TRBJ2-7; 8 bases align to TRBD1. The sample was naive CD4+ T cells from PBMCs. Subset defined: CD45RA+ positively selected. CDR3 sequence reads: CASSQQGGSYEQYF. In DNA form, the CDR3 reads TGCGCCAGCAGCCAACAGGGGGGCTCCTACGAGCAGTACTTC. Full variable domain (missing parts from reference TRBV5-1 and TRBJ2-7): KAGVTQTPRYLIKTRGQQVTLSCSPISGHRSVSWYQQTPGQGLQFLFEYFSETQRNKGNFPGRFSGRQFSNSRSEMNVSTLELGDSALYLCASSQQGGSYEQYFGPGTRLTVT.